The next 28 T cell receptor beta chains were all read from a single sample in a study of cytomegalovirus exposure and HLA in healthy donors. PCR used 60 Vbeta primers and 13 Jbeta primers. Profiled with immunoSEQ multiplex PCR; TCRdb holds only in-frame clones, not every one. The repertoire holds tens of thousands of clones, 60% to 80% seen once, with under 2.5% in the top ten. Sequencing was carried out using PBMCs. The source is a middle-aged man in good health and CMV-seronegative.

The CDR3: CASSAREMRNEQFF. The CDR3 coding sequence is TGTGCCAGCAGCGCCCGGGAGATGAGAAATGAGCAGTTCTTC. The J gene is TRBJ2-1, the V gene TRBV9, with D possibly TRBD2 on 6 matching bases. Germline-derived CDR1 and CDR2 are SGDLS and YYNGEE. Between the trimmed V and J ends, which lost 3 bases and 7 bases, there was a span of 14 bases. The CDR3 is 14 amino acids. The entire variable domain, with the rest obtained from reference TRBV9 and TRBJ2-1, is as follows: DSGVTQTPKHLITATGQRVTLRCSPRSGDLSVYWYQQSLDQGLQFLIQYYNGEERAKGNILERFSAQQFPDLHSELNLSSLELGDSALYFCASSAREMRNEQFFGPGTRLTVL.

This clone was seen a few times. The V and J genes are TRBV28 and TRBJ2-7; D gene ambiguous. V was shortened by 3 bases and J by 1 base, with 7 bases between the two germline ends. The CDR3 is 13 amino acids. Per the germline V gene, CDR1 is MDHEN and CDR2 is SYDVKM. The CDR3 bases are TGTGCCAGCAGTTTCCCACAGTCCTACGAGCAGTACTTC. Its translation: CASSFPQSYEQYF.

V and J are TRBV7-3 and TRBJ2-7, with D unresolved. CDR3 length equals 13 residues. Germline V gives CDR1 SGHTA, CDR2 FQGTGA. Trimming took 3 bases from V and 0 from J, leaving 6 bases between them. CDR3 coding DNA: TGTGCCAGCAGCTTGGGCGACTCCTACGAGCAGTACTTC. It is translated as CASSLGDSYEQYF.

This clone was detected only a few times. DNA for the CDR3: TGTGCCAGCAGCGTACAGGGGACTGAAGCTTTCTTT. Amino acid sequence: CASSVQGTEAFF. V and J are TRBV5-6 and TRBJ1-1; 7 bases map to TRBD1. This CDR3 is 12 amino acids long. V trimming: 4 bases; J trimming: 5 bases; junction bases outside the gene matches: 2. Germline V lookup: CDR1 SGHDT, CDR2 YYEEEE. Based on the CDR3 plus reference TRBV5-6 and TRBJ1-1, the full variable domain is DAGVTQSPTHLIKTRGQQVTLRCSPKSGHDTVSWYQQALGQGPQFIFQYYEEEERQRGNFPDRFSGHQFPNYSSELNVNALLLGDSALYLCASSVQGTEAFFGQGTRLTVV.

V is TRBV4-2 and J is TRBJ2-3; TRBD1 might be the D (5 bases). From germline, CDR1 is LGHNA and CDR2 YNFKEQ. V lost 1 base and J lost 0, with 11 bases in between. The CDR3 has 16 amino acids. CDR3 in amino acids: CASSQARGLSTDTQYF. DNA for the CDR3: TGTGCCAGCAGCCAAGCTAGGGGTCTAAGCACAGATACGCAGTATTTT.

The chain couples TRBV9 to TRBJ2-3; the match to TRBD1 covers 9 bases. With V trimmed by 5 bases and J by 2 bases, 6 bases remained unmatched. CDR3 length equals 15 residues. Germline-derived CDR1 and CDR2 are SGDLS and YYNGEE. CDR3 nucleotide sequence: TGTGCCAGCAGTGAAAGACAGGGGGTCACAGATACGCAGTATTTT. Encoded protein: CASSERQGVTDTQYF.

For this clone: One junction end disagrees with the germline gene, perhaps due to a read error. The chain combines TRBV7-9 with TRBJ1-1; the D is unclear. The germline V gene has CDR1 SEHNR and CDR2 FQNEAQ (reference sequence). CDR3 length equals 12 residues. This CDR3 reads CSSAGMNTEAFF. Here the CDR3 DNA reads TGTTCCAGCGCGGGTATGAACACTGAAGCTTTCTTT.

Concerning this clone: Other nucleotide sequences from this sample produce the same CDR3. This chain uses TRBV6-1 with TRBJ1-5; 7 bases agree with TRBD1. From germline, CDR1 is MNHNS and CDR2 SASEGT. The CDR3 contains 13 residues. V gave up 8 bases and J gave up 4 bases; unmatched junction bases: 5. CDR3 sequence: CASRDRDNQPQHF. The CDR3 DNA follows: TGTGCCAGCCGGGACAGAGATAATCAGCCCCAGCATTTT.

This CDR3 is CASSYDGAYGYTF. CDR3 DNA sequence: TGTGCCAGCAGTTACGACGGAGCTTATGGCTACACCTTC. The rearrangement joins TRBV6-5 to TRBJ1-2; no reliable D call. The CDR3 consists of 13 residues. V was clipped by 2 bases and J by 5 bases, with 9 bases between them. The germline CDR1 and CDR2 sequences are MNHEY and SVGAGI.

In this sample, this clone turned up a few times. The chain employs TRBV7-8 and TRBJ1-2, with 9 bases aligning to TRBD1. The CDR3 loop spans 16 amino acids. CDR1 is SGHVS and CDR2 is FQNEAQ in the germline V gene. V dropped 4 bases and J dropped 4; count of bases not matched to a gene: 10. CDR3 protein: CASSSGTGFSRYGYTF. The CDR3 DNA sequence: TGTGCCAGCAGCTCCGGGACAGGGTTCTCACGCTATGGCTACACCTTC.

The V gene is TRBV7-9, the J gene TRBJ2-7; TRBD2 might be the D (5 bases). Trimming removed 1 base at V and 4 bases at J, with 14 bases between. The germline V gene has CDR1 SEHNR and CDR2 FQNEAQ (reference sequence). The CDR3 consists of 15 residues. For the CDR3, the DNA is TGTGCCAGCAGCTTAGGGAGTGAGGAGGCGTACGAGCAGTACTTC. Its protein product is CASSLGSEEAYEQYF.

CDR3 nucleotides: TGCGCCAGCAGCGCTCGGACAGGCGGCAACGAGCAGTACTTC. Protein product: CASSARTGGNEQYF. The chain employs TRBV5-1 and TRBJ2-7, with TRBD1 matching over 7 bases. The CDR3 has 14 amino acids. CDR1 is SGHRS, CDR2 YFSETQ, per germline. V lost 4 bases, J lost 5 bases, and 9 bases stayed unmatched.

The genes are TRBV14 and TRBJ2-7; 13 nucleotides match TRBD2. Germline V gives CDR1 SGHDN, CDR2 FVKESK. Germline trimming cut 1 base from V and 5 bases from J; bases unmatched to any gene: 5. The CDR3 spans 16 residues. The CDR3 DNA is TGTGCCAGCAGCCAAGGGGGACTAGCGGGAAGCAACGAGCAGTACTTC. It specifies CASSQGGLAGSNEQYF.

The V and J genes are TRBV7-8 and TRBJ2-7; no firm D call. The CDR3 has 13 residues. The V end was cut by 1 base, the J end by 2 bases, with 6 bases between. The germline V gene has CDR1 SGHVS and CDR2 FQNEAQ. CDR3 bases: TGTGCCAGCAGCTTAGACAAAACCTACGAGCAGTACTTC. Translated, it gives CASSLDKTYEQYF.

The V gene is TRBV5-1, the J gene TRBJ2-7; the match to TRBD1 covers 9 bases. Germline V gene lookup returns CDR1 SGHRS and CDR2 YFSETQ. The CDR3 consists of 16 residues. The ends lost 0 bases at V and 4 bases at J; junction bases unmatched: 8. Written as DNA, the CDR3 is TGCGCCAGCAGCTTGGAGGTGGGGACAGGGCTGTACGAGCAGTACTTC. It encodes CASSLEVGTGLYEQYF.

The rearrangement joins TRBV9 to TRBJ1-5; D possibly corresponds to TRBD1 (6 bases). The V and J ends lost 0 bases and 3 bases respectively, with 10 bases between them. This CDR3 contains 15 residues. The germline gives CDR1 SGDLS, CDR2 YYNGEE. CDR3 amino acids: CASSVAGVNNQPQHF. The CDR3 DNA reads as TGTGCCAGCAGCGTAGCAGGGGTCAACAATCAGCCCCAGCATTTT.

The chain is built from TRBV7-2 and TRBJ1-2; a weak D match, TRBD1 (5 bases). The CDR3 is 11 amino acids. The V and J ends lost 6 bases and 4 bases respectively, with 6 bases between them. Looked up from germline, CDR1 is SGHTA and CDR2 is FQGNSA. The CDR3 DNA reads TGTGCCAGCAGGCAGGGCTATGGCTACACCTTC. Protein sequence: CASRQGYGYTF.

The rearrangement uses TRBV29-1 and TRBJ2-3; TRBD2 matches 9 bases. The V segment lost 1 base and the J segment 2 bases; nucleotides outside the gene matches: 1. Germline CDR1 reads SQVTM; CDR2 reads ANQGSEA. The CDR3 totals 14 residues. CDR3 sequence (DNA): TGCAGCGTTGAAGCTAGCGGGATCACAGATACGCAGTATTTT. It specifies CSVEASGITDTQYF.

This chain uses TRBV29-1 with TRBJ2-5; 7 bases fit TRBD1. The CDR3 totals 14 residues. CDR1 and CDR2 (germline): SQVTM, ANQGSEA. V trimming: 3 bases; J trimming: 0 bases; junction bases outside the gene matches: 4. The CDR3 sequence: CSVDEQGHQETQYF. Here the CDR3 DNA reads TGCAGCGTTGATGAACAGGGGCACCAAGAGACCCAGTACTTC. Variable domain in full (rest from reference TRBV29-1 and TRBJ2-5): SAVISQKPSRDICQRGTSLTIQCQVDSQVTMMFWYRQQPGQSLTLIATANQGSEATYESGFVIDKFPISRPNLTFSTLTVSNMSPEDSSIYLCSVDEQGHQETQYFGPGTRLLVL.

The chain joins TRBV5-1 to TRBJ2-3; possibly TRBD1 for D (5 bases). V was trimmed by 2 bases and J by 0 bases, leaving 10 bases between them. This CDR3 region has 15 residues. Germline V gene lookup returns CDR1 SGHRS and CDR2 YFSETQ. The CDR3 coding sequence is TGCGCCAGCAGCTTTAGACAGCCTAGCACAGATACGCAGTATTTT. Translating it yields CASSFRQPSTDTQYF.

The rearrangement joins TRBV10-1 to TRBJ2-7; TRBD1 aligns across 10 bases. The CDR3 runs 14 residues. The ends lost 6 bases at V and 0 bases at J; junction bases unmatched: 2. CDR1 is WNHNN, CDR2 SYGVQD, per germline (reference sequence). The CDR3 here is CASSRDRGSYEQYF. The CDR3 nucleotides are TGCGCCAGCAGCCGGGACAGGGGCTCCTACGAGCAGTACTTC.

The sample holds many counts of this clone. The CDR3 loop is CASSLRGSGSTEAFF. CDR3 coding DNA: TGTGCCAGCAGTTTGCGGGGATCCGGTAGCACTGAAGCTTTCTTT. The J gene is TRBJ1-1, the V gene TRBV27, with D hard to call. Germline V gene sequence: CDR1 MNHEY, CDR2 SMNVEV (reference sequence). This CDR3 has 15 residues. V was trimmed by 3 bases and J by 4 bases, leaving 15 bases between them.

This rearrangement joins TRBV4-1 to TRBJ1-1; D uncertain. CDR3 length equals 15 residues. Germline loops: CDR1 MGHRA, CDR2 YSYEKL. V was cut by 4 bases and J by 1 base, with 13 bases left in between. Written as DNA, the CDR3 is TGCGCCAGCAGCCCGAGGGCCCTATGGAACACTGAAGCTTTCTTT. Its protein product is CASSPRALWNTEAFF.

The chain has TRBV5-8 and TRBJ1-2; TRBD1 agrees at 7 bases. Per germline, CDR1 SGHTS and CDR2 YDEGEE. This CDR3 is built from 17 residues. With 2 bases clipped from V and 2 bases from J, the junction kept 12 bases outside the gene matches. CDR3 amino acids: CASSLWDSSQLNYGYTF. Written as DNA, the CDR3 is TGTGCCAGCAGCTTATGGGACAGCTCTCAGTTAAACTATGGCTACACCTTC.

The V call is TRBV7-6, the J call TRBJ1-3; tentative D call: TRBD1 (5 bases). Looked up from germline, CDR1 is SGHVS and CDR2 is FNYEAQ. The germline V and J ends were trimmed by 3 bases and 8 bases, with 20 bases remaining between them. The length of the CDR3 is 16 residues. CDR3 sequence (DNA): TGTGCCAGCAGCTTGGGACTCTCAAGAGGAGGGGACACCATATATTTT. Protein product: CASSLGLSRGGDTIYF.

The chain combines TRBV30 with TRBJ2-7; 8 bases align to TRBD1. This CDR3 has 14 amino acids. After removal of 2 bases from V and 1 base from J, the junction contained 4 bases not matched to a gene. Germline assignment: CDR1 GTSNPN and CDR2 SVGIG (reference sequence). CDR3 sequence: CAWSRGQESYEQYF. In DNA form, the CDR3 reads TGTGCCTGGAGTAGGGGACAGGAGTCCTACGAGCAGTACTTC.

The chain joins TRBV2 to TRBJ1-1; a weak D match, TRBD1 (5 bases). The CDR3 is made up of 15 amino acids. Germline V gene sequence: CDR1 SNHLY, CDR2 FYNNEI. With 5 bases removed from V and 5 bases from J, the gap between germline ends came to 18 bases. CDR3 in DNA: TGTGCCAGCAGTCTAAGACAGAGAACGAGGACTGAAGCTTTCTTT. It translates to CASSLRQRTRTEAFF. Together with reference TRBV2 and TRBJ1-1, the CDR3 gives the full variable domain: EPEVTQTPSHQVTQMGQEVILRCVPISNHLYFYWYRQILGQKVEFLVSFYNNEISEKSEIFDDQFSVERPDGSNFTLKIRSTKLEDSAMYFCASSLRQRTRTEAFFGQGTRLTVV.

CDR3: CAWSRTVMSYEQYF. The CDR3 coding sequence is TGTGCCTGGAGTCGCACAGTTATGTCCTACGAGCAGTACTTC. The genes are TRBV30 and TRBJ2-7; D gene ambiguous. The CDR3 contains 14 residues. V was shortened by 2 bases and J by 1 base, with 12 bases between the two germline ends. Germline CDR1 GTSNPN, CDR2 SVGIG (reference sequence).